This T cell receptor (beta chain) came from a study of beta chain features in type 1 diabetes. As to this clone: Its antigen is unidentified.

Study results and limitations: A moderate, significant TCRB CDR3 shortening appeared in type 1 diabetes across four CD4+ subsets.

Isolated RNA was reverse transcribed in full, so expressed TCRB transcripts were sequenced. TCRdb's table, derived via immunoSEQ multiplex PCR, lists solely in-frame clones and lacks some. Here the sample spans more than 250,000 clones, 15% being singletons. In germline, CDR1 is SGHTA, CDR2 FQGNSA. The CDR3 sequence is 14 residues long. V was clipped by 7 bases and J by 4 bases, with 16 bases between them. The chain employs TRBV7-2 and TRBJ1-2; no reliable D call. Sequences were obtained from naive CD4+ T cells from blood. The source of this sequence is a man younger than 35 with type 1 diabetes. CDR3 sequence reads: CASIRTGGSYGYTF. The CDR3 region has the DNA TGTGCCAGCATACGTACTGGAGGGAGCTATGGCTACACCTTC.